This TCR beta chain was found in a study of shared clonotypes between healthy human individuals. Naivety among CD8 cells was defined by CD45RO negativity and positive CCR7 selection, thereby excluding terminally differentiated effector memory CD45RA+ cells. Assay runs were performed at deep level. The method was immunoSEQ multiplex PCR; TCRdb's version includes in-frame clones alone and lacks a portion of them. Of some 1,900,000 clones in the sample, less than 95% were seen once. Regarding this clone: What it binds is not known.

The CDR3 has 14 amino acids. Germline V gene data show CDR1 as SNHLY and CDR2 as FYNNEI. V was cut by 3 bases and J by 4 bases, with 13 bases left in between. Study-level results: In contrast to clonotypes shared by all four donors, non-shared clonotypes had lower generation probabilities. Approximately 5.4% of naive CD4 clonotypes were common to several donors. Clonotype sharing among donors was thought likely to change with sequencing depth.

The V and J genes are TRBV2 and TRBJ2-7; D not certain. The specimen was naive CD8+ T cells sorted from blood. This sequence was found in a man aged 18-30 years in good health. CDR3 sequence: CASSDLVVKYEQYF. The CDR3 nucleotides are TGTGCCAGCAGTGATTTGGTAGTAAAGTACGAGCAGTACTTC.